This T cell receptor (beta chain) originates from a study of sequential checkpoint blockade in melanoma. Whole-study context: Both treatment sequences were followed by maintenance nivolumab.

This clone has only a few counts. The treatment here: randomized to nivolumab then ipilimumab (arm A) or the reverse (arm B). From thawed PBMCs, live CD3+CD8+ cells negative for CD19 and CD56 were sorted. The data were produced by immunoSEQ multiplex PCR, yet TCRdb's version contains in-frame clones alone and is incomplete. Here the sample spans under 20,000 clones, 55% to 70% being singletons. CDR1 and CDR2 (germline): SGHAT, FQDESV (reference sequence). Between the trimmed V and J ends, which lost 5 bases and 8 bases, there was a span of 12 bases. This CDR3 contains 12 residues. The sequencing used CD8+ T cells sorted from blood (inferred from file names), collected from a patient given nivolumab and ipilimumab in sequence. This TCR was sampled from a human donor with melanoma. The chain uses TRBV11-1 and TRBJ1-1; no clear D. CDR3 region: CASSLGSDEAFF. The CDR3 DNA reads as TGTGCCAGCAGCCTCGGGTCCGACGAAGCTTTCTTT.